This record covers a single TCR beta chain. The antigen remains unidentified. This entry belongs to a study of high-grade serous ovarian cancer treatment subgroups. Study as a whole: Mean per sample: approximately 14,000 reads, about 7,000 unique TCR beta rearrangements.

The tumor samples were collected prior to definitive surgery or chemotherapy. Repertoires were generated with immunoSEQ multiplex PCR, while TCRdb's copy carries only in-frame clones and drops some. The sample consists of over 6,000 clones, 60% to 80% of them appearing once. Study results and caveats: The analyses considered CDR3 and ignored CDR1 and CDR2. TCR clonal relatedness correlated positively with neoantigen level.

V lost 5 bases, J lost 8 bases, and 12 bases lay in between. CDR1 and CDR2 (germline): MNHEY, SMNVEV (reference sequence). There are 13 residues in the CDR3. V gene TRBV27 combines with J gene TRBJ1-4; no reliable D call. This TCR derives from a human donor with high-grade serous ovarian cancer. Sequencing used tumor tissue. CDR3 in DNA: TGTGCCAGCAGTCGGGGTAGGATAGAAAAACTGTTTTTT. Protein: CASSRGRIEKLFF. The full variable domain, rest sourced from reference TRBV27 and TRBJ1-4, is EAQVTQNPRYLITVTGKKLTVTCSQNMNHEYMSWYRQDPGLGLRQIYYSMNVEVTDKGDVPEGYKVSRKEKRNFPLILESPSPNQTSLYFCASSRGRIEKLFFGSGTQLSVL.